These T cell receptor beta chains were read from a single sample in a study of blood T cell repertoires in COVID-19. Only in-frame clones appear in the TCRdb table, and some are missing; sequencing was by immunoSEQ multiplex PCR. The sample contains 110,000 to 150,000 clones, around 89% of which appear only once. Specimen: peripheral blood. The receptors stem from a man aged 55-75 years with active or convalescent COVID-19. Both conserved end residues are part of each CDR3.

>TRBV2
CASSGGTGGVYGYTF
>TRBV7-9
CASSAQGNTEAFF
>TRBV7-2
CASSLGTSGLAYEQYF
>TRBV6-5
CASSYGWSGGTDTQYF
>TRBV10-1
CATKTPGTATWCPQHF
>TRBV5-1
CATRMTQGKGGYTF
>TRBV7-2
CASSLRTSGGVGELFF
>TRBV5-1
CASNLGGSYNEQFF
>TRBV27
CASSRGQLPTYEQYF
>TRBV5-1
CASSLGGGNTDTQYF
>TRBV7-3
CASSQDYTDTQYF
>TRBV13
CASSWTGEYGSYEQYF
>TRBV2
CASSSRTGEDGYTF
>TRBV28
CASITGLAGGPSYEQYF
>TRBV7-8
CASSLRRGPGGDTQYF
>TRBV4-1
CASSRTTDYNEQFF
>TRBV6-5
CASRPGQRKNQPQHF
>TRBV12-3/TRBV12-4
CASSPAGANVLTF
>TRBV6-6
CASSNGLAGANEQFF
>TRBV5-1
CASSPGTSGGAQETQYF
>TRBV10-3
CAISDSGGNQPQHF
>TRBV7-9
CASTNQHGRTEAFF
>TRBV6-5
CASNTGQGYEQYF
>TRBV5-1
CASSLETGDTDTQYF
>TRBV7-7
CASSLVRAFQETQYF
>TRBV4-2
CASSQDLTGLGDTQYF
>TRBV27
CASSLGHHTDTQYF
>TRBV5-1
CASSRTGGTDTQYF
>TRBV12-1
CASSFATSGSADTQYF
>TRBV3-1/TRBV3-2
CASSRGHLGGNSPLHF
>TRBV27
CASSFEGGSISNQPQHF
>TRBV5-1
CASSLAMGDGRGGSGANVLTF
>TRBV5-5
CASSAGLNYGYTF
>TRBV30
CAWNRPGQGTGELFF
>TRBV28
CASRPTRYSNQPQHF
>TRBV15
CATSRDRSAGQGYQETQYF
>TRBV6-2/TRBV6-3
CASSSGLAVNNEQFF
>TRBV10-2
CASSESEGGTSAEAFF
>TRBV3-1/TRBV3-2
CASSQETFASGTNKNIQYF
>TRBV27
CASSLRRGVTEAFF
>TRBV30
CAWIPFGGGAYEQYF
>TRBV4-1
CASSQGRGGGASSYEQYF